Included here is one T cell receptor (beta chain) sequence, with context. This entry belongs to a study of T-cell reconstitution after alpha-beta-depleted transplantation in children. The length of the CDR3 is 16 residues. Trimming removed 3 bases from V and 7 bases from J; junction bases left unmatched: 8. Germline CDR1 and CDR2: SGHAT and FQDESV (reference sequence). The TCRbeta library was prepared with unique molecular identifiers. MiXCR, applied by TCRdb to the PCR reads, yields one record per CDR3 protein. The repertoire includes some 150,000 distinct CDR3 sequences, 7.5% to 9% of them detected once, and 15% to 20% sits in the top ten.

V is TRBV11-1 and J is TRBJ2-2, with 10 nucleotides matching TRBD2. This sequence was found in a female patient aged 2-9 years who had a stem cell transplant for congenital amegakaryocytic thrombocytopenia, so the T cells may come from the graft donor. The sample here was PBMCs, mostly from graft donor cells, taken 180 days after TCRalphabeta/CD19-depleted stem cell transplant. The CDR3 DNA reads TGTGCCAGCAGCTTCCAAGCGGGAGGGCCAAACGGGGAGCTGTTTTTT. This encodes CASSFQAGGPNGELFF.